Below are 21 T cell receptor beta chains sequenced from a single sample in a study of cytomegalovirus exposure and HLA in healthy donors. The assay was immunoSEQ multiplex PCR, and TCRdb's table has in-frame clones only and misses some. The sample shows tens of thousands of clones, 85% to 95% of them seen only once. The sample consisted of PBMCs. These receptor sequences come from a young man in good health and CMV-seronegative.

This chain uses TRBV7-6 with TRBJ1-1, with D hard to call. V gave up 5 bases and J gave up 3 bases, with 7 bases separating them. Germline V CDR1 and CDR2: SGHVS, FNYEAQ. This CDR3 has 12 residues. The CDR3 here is CASSAIYTEAFF. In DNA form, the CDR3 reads TGTGCCAGCAGCGCGATCTACACTGAAGCTTTCTTT.

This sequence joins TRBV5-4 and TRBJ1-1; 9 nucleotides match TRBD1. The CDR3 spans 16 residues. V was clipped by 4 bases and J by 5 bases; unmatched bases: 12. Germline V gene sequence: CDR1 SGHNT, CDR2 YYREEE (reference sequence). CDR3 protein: CASSPPPGQGRTEAFF. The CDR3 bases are TGTGCCAGCAGCCCGCCTCCGGGACAGGGACGGACTGAAGCTTTCTTT. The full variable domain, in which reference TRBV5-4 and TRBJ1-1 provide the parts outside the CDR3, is ETGVTQSPTHLIKTRGQQVTLRCSSQSGHNTVSWYQQALGQGPQFIFQYYREEENGRGNFPPRFSGLQFPNYSSELNVNALELDDSALYLCASSPPPGQGRTEAFFGQGTRLTVV.

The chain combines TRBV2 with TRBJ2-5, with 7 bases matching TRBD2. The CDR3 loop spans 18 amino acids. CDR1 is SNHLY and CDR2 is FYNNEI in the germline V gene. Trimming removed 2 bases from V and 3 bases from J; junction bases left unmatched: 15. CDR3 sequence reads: CASSESPFSSGLKETQYF. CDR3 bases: TGTGCCAGCAGTGAATCTCCCTTCTCTAGCGGATTAAAAGAGACCCAGTACTTC. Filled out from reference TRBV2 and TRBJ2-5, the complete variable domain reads EPEVTQTPSHQVTQMGQEVILRCVPISNHLYFYWYRQILGQKVEFLVSFYNNEISEKSEIFDDQFSVERPDGSNFTLKIRSTKLEDSAMYFCASSESPFSSGLKETQYFGPGTRLLVL.

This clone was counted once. The CDR3 protein is CASSFTGYEQYF. As DNA, the CDR3 is TGCGCCAGCAGCTTTACAGGGTACGAGCAGTACTTC. The chain couples TRBV5-1 to TRBJ2-7; TRBD1 might be the D (6 bases). The V and J ends lost 2 bases and 4 bases respectively, with 7 bases between them. The CDR3 runs 12 residues. The germline V gene encodes CDR1 SGHRS and CDR2 YFSETQ. The whole variable domain, remainder taken from reference TRBV5-1 and TRBJ2-7, is KAGVTQTPRYLIKTRGQQVTLSCSPISGHRSVSWYQQTPGQGLQFLFEYFSETQRNKGNFPGRFSGRQFSNSRSEMNVSTLELGDSALYLCASSFTGYEQYFGPGTRLTVT.

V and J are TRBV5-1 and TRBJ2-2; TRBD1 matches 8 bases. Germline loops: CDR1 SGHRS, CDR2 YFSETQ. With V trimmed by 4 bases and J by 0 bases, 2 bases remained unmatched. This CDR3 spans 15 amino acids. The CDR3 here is CASSKQGANTGELFF. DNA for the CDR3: TGCGCCAGCAGCAAACAGGGGGCGAACACCGGGGAGCTGTTTTTT.

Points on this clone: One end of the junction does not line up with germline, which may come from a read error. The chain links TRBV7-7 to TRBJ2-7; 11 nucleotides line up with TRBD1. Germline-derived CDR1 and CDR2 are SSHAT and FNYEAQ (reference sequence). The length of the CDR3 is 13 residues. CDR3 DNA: TGTGCTAGCAGCCGGGGACAGGGGGACGAGCAGTACTTC. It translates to CASSRGQGDEQYF.

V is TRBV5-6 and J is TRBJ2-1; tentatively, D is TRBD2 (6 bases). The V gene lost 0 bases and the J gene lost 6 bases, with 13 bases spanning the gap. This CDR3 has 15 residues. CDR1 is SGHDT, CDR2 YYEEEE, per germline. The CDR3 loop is CASSLAGVGGNEQFF. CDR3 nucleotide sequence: TGTGCCAGCAGCTTGGCGGGGGTGGGTGGCAATGAGCAGTTCTTC.

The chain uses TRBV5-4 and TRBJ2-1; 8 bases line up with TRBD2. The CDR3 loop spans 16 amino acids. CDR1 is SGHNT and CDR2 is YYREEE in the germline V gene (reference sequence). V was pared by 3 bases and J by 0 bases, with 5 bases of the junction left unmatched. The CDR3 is CASSYGGVYSYNEQFF. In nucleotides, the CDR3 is TGTGCCAGCAGCTACGGGGGGGTTTACTCCTACAATGAGCAGTTCTTC.

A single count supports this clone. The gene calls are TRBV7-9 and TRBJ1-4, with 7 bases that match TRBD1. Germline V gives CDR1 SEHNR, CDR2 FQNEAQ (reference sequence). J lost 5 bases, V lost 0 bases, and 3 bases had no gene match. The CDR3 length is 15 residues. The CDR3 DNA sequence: TGTGCCAGCAGCTTAGCTAGGGGACAGAATGAAAAACTGTTTTTT. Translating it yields CASSLARGQNEKLFF.

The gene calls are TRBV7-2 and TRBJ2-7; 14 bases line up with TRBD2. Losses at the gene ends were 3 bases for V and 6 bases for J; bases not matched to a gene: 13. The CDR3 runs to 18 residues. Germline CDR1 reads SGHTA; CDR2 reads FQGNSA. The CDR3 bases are TGTGCCAGCAGCTTTGGGGGGACTAGCGGGAGATGGGAGCGCGAGCAGTACTTC. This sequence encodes CASSFGGTSGRWEREQYF.

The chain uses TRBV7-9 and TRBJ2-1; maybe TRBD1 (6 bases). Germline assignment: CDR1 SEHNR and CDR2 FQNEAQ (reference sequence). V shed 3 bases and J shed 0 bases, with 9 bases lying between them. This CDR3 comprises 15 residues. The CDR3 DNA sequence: TGTGCCAGCAGCTTGGGGGCGAGCTCCTACAATGAGCAGTTCTTC. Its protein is CASSLGASSYNEQFF.

CDR3 sequence: CASSLQGDFGTEAFF. CDR3 sequence (DNA): TGTGCCAGCAGCCTGCAGGGGGACTTTGGCACTGAAGCTTTCTTT. The chain carries TRBV9 and TRBJ1-1; 7 bases align to TRBD1. Germline V gives CDR1 SGDLS, CDR2 YYNGEE. V dropped 4 bases and J dropped 4; count of bases not matched to a gene: 10. CDR3 length equals 15 residues. The complete variable domain, with remaining parts taken from reference TRBV9 and TRBJ1-1, reads DSGVTQTPKHLITATGQRVTLRCSPRSGDLSVYWYQQSLDQGLQFLIQYYNGEERAKGNILERFSAQQFPDLHSELNLSSLELGDSALYFCASSLQGDFGTEAFFGQGTRLTVV.

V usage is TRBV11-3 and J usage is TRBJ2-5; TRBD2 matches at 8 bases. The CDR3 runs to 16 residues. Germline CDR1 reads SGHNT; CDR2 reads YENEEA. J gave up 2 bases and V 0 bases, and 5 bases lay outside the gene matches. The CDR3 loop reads CASSLDGTRVQETQYF. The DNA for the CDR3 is TGTGCCAGCAGCTTAGATGGGACTAGGGTTCAAGAGACCCAGTACTTC.

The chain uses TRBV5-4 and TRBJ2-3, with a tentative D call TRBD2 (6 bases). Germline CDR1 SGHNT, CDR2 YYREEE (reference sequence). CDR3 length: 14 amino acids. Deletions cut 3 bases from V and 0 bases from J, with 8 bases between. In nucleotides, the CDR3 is TGTGCCAGCAGCTCAGGGACTAGCACAGATACGCAGTATTTT. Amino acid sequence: CASSSGTSTDTQYF.

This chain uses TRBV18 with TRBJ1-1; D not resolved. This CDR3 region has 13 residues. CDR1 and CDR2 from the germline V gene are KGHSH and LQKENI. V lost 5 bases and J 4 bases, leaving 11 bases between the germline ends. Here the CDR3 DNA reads TGTGCCAGCTCAACCCCCGAGGGCACTGAAGCTTTCTTT. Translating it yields CASSTPEGTEAFF.

The CDR3 DNA reads as TGTGCCAGCAGTTCTAATTCCCAGGGGGCGCTCGACACTGAAGCTTTCTTT. Its translation is CASSSNSQGALDTEAFF. The chain recombines TRBV28 with TRBJ1-1; TRBD1 matches 8 bases. The CDR3 loop spans 17 amino acids. The germline gives CDR1 MDHEN, CDR2 SYDVKM. Trimming at V came to 4 bases and at J to 3 bases, leaving 13 bases not matched to a gene.

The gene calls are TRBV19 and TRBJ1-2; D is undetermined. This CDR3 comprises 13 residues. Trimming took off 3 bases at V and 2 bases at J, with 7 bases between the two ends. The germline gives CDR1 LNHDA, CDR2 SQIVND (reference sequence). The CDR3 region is CASSMAGNYGYTF. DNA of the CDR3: TGTGCCAGTAGTATGGCGGGGAACTATGGCTACACCTTC.

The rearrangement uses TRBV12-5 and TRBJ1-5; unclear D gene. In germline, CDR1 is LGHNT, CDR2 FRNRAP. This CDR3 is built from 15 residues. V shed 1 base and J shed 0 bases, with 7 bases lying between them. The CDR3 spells CASGLGPFSNQPQHF. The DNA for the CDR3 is TGTGCTAGTGGTTTGGGGCCGTTTAGCAATCAGCCCCAGCATTTT.

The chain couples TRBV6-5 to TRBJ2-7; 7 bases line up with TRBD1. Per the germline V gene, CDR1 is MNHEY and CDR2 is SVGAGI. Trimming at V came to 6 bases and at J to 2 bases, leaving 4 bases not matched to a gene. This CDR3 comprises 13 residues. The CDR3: CASSRDRAYEQYF. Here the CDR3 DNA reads TGTGCCAGCAGCCGAGACAGGGCCTACGAGCAGTACTTC.

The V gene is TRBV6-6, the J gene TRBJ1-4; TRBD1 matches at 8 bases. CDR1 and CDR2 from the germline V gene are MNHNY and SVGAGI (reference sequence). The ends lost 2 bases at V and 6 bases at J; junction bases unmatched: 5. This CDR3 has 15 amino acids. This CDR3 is CASSYDRQGYEKLFF. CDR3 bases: TGTGCCAGCAGTTACGATCGACAGGGGTATGAAAAACTGTTTTTT.

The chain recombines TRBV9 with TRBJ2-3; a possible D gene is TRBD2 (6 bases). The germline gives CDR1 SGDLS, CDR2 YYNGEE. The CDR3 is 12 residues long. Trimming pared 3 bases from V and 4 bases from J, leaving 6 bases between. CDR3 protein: CASSGLADTQYF. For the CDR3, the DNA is TGTGCCAGCAGCGGACTAGCAGATACGCAGTATTTT.